The 24 T cell receptor beta chains below come from one sample, sequenced in a study of T cells expressing NK-cell markers. After re-calling the 5' RACE reads, TCRdb lists one entry per CDR3 protein, DNA absent. This sample's table reports some 600,000 distinct CDR3 sequences. Sequenced input: blood T cells: a sorted CD56 or NKG2C T cell subset, CD4+ or CD8+ T cells, or bulk PBMC T cells (not recorded which). Every receptor here comes from a young man in good health.

V is TRBV29-1 and J is TRBJ2-2; TCRdb lists TRBD1, though no DNA is available to test this call. The germline V gene has CDR1 SQVTM and CDR2 ANQGSEA. CDR3 length: 15 residues. The CDR3 loop is CSVVGTGESTGELFF.

Here the CDR3 reads CAISQLLYQPQHF. The J gene is TRBJ1-5, the V gene TRBV10-3. Germline loops: CDR1 ENHRY, CDR2 SYGVKD. This CDR3 is built from 13 residues.

V and J are TRBV7-2 and TRBJ2-5; lacking DNA, the TRBD1 call made by TCRdb goes unchecked. Germline V gene data show CDR1 as SGHTA and CDR2 as FQGNSA. The CDR3 spans 15 residues. The CDR3 region is CASSLVPGGGETQYF.

Here the CDR3 reads CATTRDSQHNEQFF. The chain employs TRBV5-1 and TRBJ2-1; TCRdb reports TRBD1, a call that lacks DNA to check it against. CDR1 and CDR2 (germline): SGHRS, YFSETQ. The CDR3 contains 14 residues.

The chain is built from TRBV20-1 and TRBJ2-1; TCRdb names TRBD1, which stays unverified in the absence of DNA. The CDR3 runs 14 residues. In germline, CDR1 is DFQATT, CDR2 SNEGSKA (reference sequence). CDR3 residues: CSASGISENNEQFF.

The chain combines TRBV18 with TRBJ1-6; lacking DNA, the TRBD1 call made by TCRdb goes unchecked. Per germline, CDR1 KGHSH and CDR2 LQKENI. This CDR3 contains 13 residues. CDR3 sequence reads: CASSPGGGSPLHF.

The rearrangement links TRBV5-5 to TRBJ1-6; there is no DNA to check the TCRdb D call of TRBD1. CDR3 size: 14 residues. Per germline, CDR1 SGHKS and CDR2 YYEKEE (reference sequence). The CDR3 sequence is CASSSQGSNSPLHF.

The V gene is TRBV5-1, the J gene TRBJ2-5; as DNA is missing, the TRBD1 call by TCRdb cannot be tested. The length of the CDR3 is 14 residues. The V gene's germline CDR1 is SGHRS and CDR2 YFSETQ. The CDR3 is CASSPTPGQETQYF.

The chain combines TRBV11-2 with TRBJ2-2; the TRBD1 assignment by TCRdb is unverifiable without DNA. The germline V gene encodes CDR1 SGHAT and CDR2 FQNNGV. This CDR3 has 18 amino acids. CDR3 region: CASSRTLLQGARTGELFF.

The rearrangement joins TRBV2 to TRBJ2-2; TCRdb's D call, TRBD1, is unchecked because there is no DNA. Germline loops: CDR1 SNHLY, CDR2 FYNNEI. This CDR3 contains 15 residues. CDR3 amino acids: CASSKAEGEYGELFF.

This chain joins TRBV29-1 and TRBJ2-1. CDR1 SQVTM and CDR2 ANQGSEA come from the germline V gene. CDR3 size: 13 residues. CDR3 loop: CSVEVLSYNEQFF.

The rearrangement joins TRBV12-3 or TRBV12-4 to TRBJ1-2; TCRdb picks TRBD1, but there is no DNA to check that call. The CDR3 contains 12 residues. CDR3 loop: CASSPWGAGYTF.

V is TRBV30 and J is TRBJ2-1; TCRdb lists TRBD2, though no DNA is available to test this call. From germline, CDR1 is GTSNPN and CDR2 SVGIG (reference sequence). The CDR3 is 14 amino acids. The CDR3: CAWTDYTTYNEQFF.

This chain joins TRBV12-3 or TRBV12-4 and TRBJ2-2; TCRdb names TRBD2, which stays unverified in the absence of DNA. The CDR3 is 14 amino acids. The CDR3 sequence is CASIRTSGSGELFF.

The rearrangement links TRBV9 to TRBJ1-5; TCRdb picks TRBD1, but there is no DNA to check that call. Looked up from germline, CDR1 is SGDLS and CDR2 is YYNGEE. The CDR3 extends over 14 amino acids. CDR3 sequence: CASSVEGGLEPQHF.

This CDR3 is CASTSSGPPKETQYF. The chain joins TRBV7-2 to TRBJ2-5; as DNA is missing, the TRBD2 call by TCRdb cannot be tested. The germline V gene encodes CDR1 SGHTA and CDR2 FQGNSA. The CDR3 runs to 15 residues.

This chain connects TRBV2 to TRBJ1-4; TCRdb returns TRBD1, unconfirmable since there is no DNA. The length of the CDR3 is 15 residues. Germline V CDR1 and CDR2: SNHLY, FYNNEI. The CDR3 sequence is CASREQGVGQEKLFF. Full variable domain (missing parts from reference TRBV2 and TRBJ1-4): EPEVTQTPSHQVTQMGQEVILRCVPISNHLYFYWYRQILGQKVEFLVSFYNNEISEKSEIFDDQFSVERPDGSNFTLKIRSTKLEDSAMYFCASREQGVGQEKLFFGSGTQLSVL.

The chain has TRBV6-2 or TRBV6-3 and TRBJ2-7; TCRdb returns TRBD1, unconfirmable since there is no DNA. The CDR3 runs 14 residues. Germline loops: CDR1 MNHEY, CDR2 SVGEGT. CDR3 protein: CASSYSGPLNEQYF.

This chain links TRBV14 with TRBJ1-1; TCRdb picks TRBD1, but there is no DNA to check that call. The CDR3 contains 15 residues. CDR1 is SGHDN and CDR2 is FVKESK in the germline V gene. CDR3 residues: CASSQLAGANTEAFF.

The V gene is TRBV14, the J gene TRBJ2-3. Germline V gene lookup returns CDR1 SGHDN and CDR2 FVKESK. There are 16 residues in the CDR3. The CDR3: CASSQRVGGRTDTQYF.

This chain connects TRBV7-6 to TRBJ2-1; TCRdb calls TRBD2, which cannot be checked without DNA. CDR3 length equals 17 residues. Germline lookup yields CDR1 SGHVS and CDR2 FNYEAQ. The CDR3 sequence: CASSLEGGGSGRNEQFF.

V usage is TRBV4-3 and J usage is TRBJ1-2; checking the TCRdb D call of TRBD1 is not possible without DNA. CDR1 is LGHNA, CDR2 YSLEER, per germline. The CDR3 has 13 amino acids. CDR3 in amino acids: CASSQRTGYGYTF.

The chain is built from TRBV6-6 and TRBJ1-1. Per germline, CDR1 MNHNY and CDR2 SVGAGI (reference sequence). The CDR3 length is 13 residues. The CDR3 region is CASSKRGNTEAFF.

The chain has TRBV6-6 and TRBJ2-5; TCRdb indicates TRBD2, and absent DNA this call remains unverified. Germline CDR1 MNHNY, CDR2 SVGAGI (reference sequence). The CDR3 is made up of 13 amino acids. The CDR3 protein is CASKKGGRETQYF.